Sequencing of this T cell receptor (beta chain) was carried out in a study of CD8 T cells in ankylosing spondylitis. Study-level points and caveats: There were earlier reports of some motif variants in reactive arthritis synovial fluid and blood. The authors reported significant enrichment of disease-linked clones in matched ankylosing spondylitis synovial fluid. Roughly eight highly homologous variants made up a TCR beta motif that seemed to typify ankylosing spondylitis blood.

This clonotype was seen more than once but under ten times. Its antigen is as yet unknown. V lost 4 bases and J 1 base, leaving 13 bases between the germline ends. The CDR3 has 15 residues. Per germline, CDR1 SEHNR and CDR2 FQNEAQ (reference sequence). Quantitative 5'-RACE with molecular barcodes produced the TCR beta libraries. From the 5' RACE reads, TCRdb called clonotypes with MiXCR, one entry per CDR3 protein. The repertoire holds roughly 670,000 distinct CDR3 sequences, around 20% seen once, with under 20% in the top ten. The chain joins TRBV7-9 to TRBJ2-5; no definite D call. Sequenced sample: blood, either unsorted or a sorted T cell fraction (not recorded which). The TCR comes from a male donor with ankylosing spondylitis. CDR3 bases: TGTGCCAGCAGCTCTACCCTGGGCTTCCAAGAGACCCAGTACTTC. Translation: CASSSTLGFQETQYF.